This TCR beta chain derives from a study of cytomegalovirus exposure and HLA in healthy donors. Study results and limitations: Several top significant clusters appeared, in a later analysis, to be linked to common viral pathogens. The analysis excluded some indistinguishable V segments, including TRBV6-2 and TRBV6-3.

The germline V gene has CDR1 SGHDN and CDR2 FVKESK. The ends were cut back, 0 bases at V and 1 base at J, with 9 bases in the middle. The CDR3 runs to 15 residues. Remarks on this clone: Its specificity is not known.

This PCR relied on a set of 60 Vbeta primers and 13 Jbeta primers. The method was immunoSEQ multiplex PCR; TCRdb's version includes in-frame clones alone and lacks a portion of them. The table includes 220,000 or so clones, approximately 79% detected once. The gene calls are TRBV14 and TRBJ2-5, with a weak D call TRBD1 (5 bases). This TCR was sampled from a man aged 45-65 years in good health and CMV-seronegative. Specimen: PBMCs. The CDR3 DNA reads TGTGCCAGCAGCCAAGATTGGGGCCCCCAAGAGACCCAGTACTTC. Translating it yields CASSQDWGPQETQYF.